These 2 T cell receptor beta chains originate from one sample sequenced in a study of cytomegalovirus exposure and HLA in healthy donors. Produced via immunoSEQ multiplex PCR; TCRdb's table is partial and in-frame only. Of about 200,000 clones listed, around 83% are singletons. Sequencing was performed on PBMCs. These receptors were obtained from a woman in her thirties in good health and CMV-seropositive.

The rearrangement joins TRBV9 to TRBJ1-2; D may be TRBD1 (6 bases). Germline assignment: CDR1 SGDLS and CDR2 YYNGEE. This CDR3 is built from 14 residues. V lost 0 bases and J lost 4, with 10 bases in between. The CDR3 DNA sequence: TGTGCCAGCAGCGTAGTGGGGGGGCCCTATGGCTACACCTTC. Its translation is CASSVVGGPYGYTF.

The chain's CDR3 is CASSRTGVHEQYF. DNA of the CDR3: TGTGCCAGCAGCAGGACAGGGGTCCACGAGCAGTACTTC. The V call is TRBV7-6, the J call TRBJ2-7; 9 bases match TRBD1. Germline V gene data show CDR1 as SGHVS and CDR2 as FNYEAQ. The CDR3 covers 13 residues. Germline trimming cut 5 bases from V and 5 bases from J; bases unmatched to any gene: 4.